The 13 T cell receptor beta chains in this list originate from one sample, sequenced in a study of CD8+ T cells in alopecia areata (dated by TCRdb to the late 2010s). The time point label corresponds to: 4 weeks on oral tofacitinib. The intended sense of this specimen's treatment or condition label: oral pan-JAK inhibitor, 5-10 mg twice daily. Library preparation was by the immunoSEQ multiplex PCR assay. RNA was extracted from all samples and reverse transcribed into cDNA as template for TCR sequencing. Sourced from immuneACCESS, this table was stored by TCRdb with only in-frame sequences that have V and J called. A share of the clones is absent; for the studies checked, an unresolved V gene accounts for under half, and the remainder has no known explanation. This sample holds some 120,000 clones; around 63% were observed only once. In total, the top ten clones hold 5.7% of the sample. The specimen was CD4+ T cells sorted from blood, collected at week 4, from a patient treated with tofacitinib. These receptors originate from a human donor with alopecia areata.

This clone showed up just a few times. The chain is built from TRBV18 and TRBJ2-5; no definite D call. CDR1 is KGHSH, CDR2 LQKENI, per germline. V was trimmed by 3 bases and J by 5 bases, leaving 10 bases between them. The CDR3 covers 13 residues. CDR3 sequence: CASSPSDGETQYF. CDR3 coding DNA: TGTGCCAGCTCACCGTCTGACGGGGAGACCCAGTACTTC.

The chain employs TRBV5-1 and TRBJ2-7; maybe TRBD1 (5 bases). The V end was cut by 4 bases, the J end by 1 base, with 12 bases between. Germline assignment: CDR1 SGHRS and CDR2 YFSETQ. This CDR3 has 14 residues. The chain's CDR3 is CASSQGPDSYEQYF. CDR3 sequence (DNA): TGCGCCAGCAGCCAGGGTCCAGATTCCTACGAGCAGTACTTC.

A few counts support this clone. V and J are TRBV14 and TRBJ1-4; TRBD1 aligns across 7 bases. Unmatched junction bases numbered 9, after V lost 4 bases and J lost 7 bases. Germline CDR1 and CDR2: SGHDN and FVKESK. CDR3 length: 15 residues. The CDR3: CASSRLDRVGEKLFF. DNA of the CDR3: TGTGCCAGCAGCCGTCTAGACAGGGTTGGTGAAAAACTGTTTTTT.

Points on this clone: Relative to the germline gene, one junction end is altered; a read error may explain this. The CDR3: CASSLAVGGRGEKLFF. As DNA, the CDR3 is TGTGCCAGTAGCTTGGCTGTCGGGGGGCGAGGCGAAAAACTGTTTTTT. The genes are TRBV5-4 and TRBJ1-4; D is possibly TRBD1 (6 bases). There are 16 residues in the CDR3. CDR1 SGHNT and CDR2 YYREEE come from the germline V gene (reference sequence). Full variable domain (remainder filled in from reference TRBV5-4 and TRBJ1-4): ETGVTQSPTHLIKTRGQQVTLRCSSQSGHNTVSWYQQALGQGPQFIFQYYREEENGRGNFPPRFSGLQFPNYSSELNVNALELDDSALYLCASSLAVGGRGEKLFFGSGTQLSVL.

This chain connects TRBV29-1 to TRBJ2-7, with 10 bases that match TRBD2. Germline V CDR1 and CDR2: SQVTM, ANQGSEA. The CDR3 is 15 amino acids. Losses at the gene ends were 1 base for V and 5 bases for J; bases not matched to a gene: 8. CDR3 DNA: TGCAGCGTTGAAGTGGGAGCTAGCGGGGGTGACGAGCAGTACTTC. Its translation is CSVEVGASGGDEQYF.

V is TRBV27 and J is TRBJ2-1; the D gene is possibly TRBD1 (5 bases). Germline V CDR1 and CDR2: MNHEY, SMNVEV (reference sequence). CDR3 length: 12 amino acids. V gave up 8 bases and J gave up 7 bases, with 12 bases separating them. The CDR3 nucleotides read TGTGCCAGCTCCAGGGATGGGAATGAGCAGTTCTTC. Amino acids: CASSRDGNEQFF.

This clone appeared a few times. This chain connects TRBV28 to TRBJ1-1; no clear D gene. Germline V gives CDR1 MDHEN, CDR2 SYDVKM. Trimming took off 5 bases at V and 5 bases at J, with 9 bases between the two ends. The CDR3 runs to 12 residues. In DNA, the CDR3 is TGTGCCAGCAGTGCGGTCGATACTGAAGCTTTCTTT. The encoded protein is CASSAVDTEAFF.

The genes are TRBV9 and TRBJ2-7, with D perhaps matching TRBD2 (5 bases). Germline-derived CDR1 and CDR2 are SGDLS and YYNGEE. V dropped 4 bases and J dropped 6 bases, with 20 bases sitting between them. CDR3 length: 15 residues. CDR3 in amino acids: CASSSTPDSTGEQYF. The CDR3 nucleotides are TGTGCCAGCAGCTCAACTCCGGACTCAACGGGCGAGCAGTACTTC.

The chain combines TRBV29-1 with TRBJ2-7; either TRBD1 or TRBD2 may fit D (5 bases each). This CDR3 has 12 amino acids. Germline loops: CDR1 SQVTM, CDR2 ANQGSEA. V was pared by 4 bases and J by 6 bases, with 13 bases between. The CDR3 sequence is CSVARRGGEQYF. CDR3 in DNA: TGCAGCGTTGCCAGACGTGGGGGCGAGCAGTACTTC.

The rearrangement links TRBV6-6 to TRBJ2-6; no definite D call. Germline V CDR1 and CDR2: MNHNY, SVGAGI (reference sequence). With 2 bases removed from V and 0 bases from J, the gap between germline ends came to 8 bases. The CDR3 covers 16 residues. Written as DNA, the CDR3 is TGTGCCAGCAGTTACCCGAAGGGCTCTGGGGCCAACGTCCTGACTTTC. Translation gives CASSYPKGSGANVLTF.

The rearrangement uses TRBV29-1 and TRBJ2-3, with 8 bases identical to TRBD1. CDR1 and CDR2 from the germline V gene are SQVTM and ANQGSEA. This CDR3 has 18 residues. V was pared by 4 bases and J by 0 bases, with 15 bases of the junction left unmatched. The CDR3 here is CSVGGDRGSLLSTDTQYF. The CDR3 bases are TGCAGCGTTGGGGGCGACAGGGGATCCTTACTCAGCACAGATACGCAGTATTTT.

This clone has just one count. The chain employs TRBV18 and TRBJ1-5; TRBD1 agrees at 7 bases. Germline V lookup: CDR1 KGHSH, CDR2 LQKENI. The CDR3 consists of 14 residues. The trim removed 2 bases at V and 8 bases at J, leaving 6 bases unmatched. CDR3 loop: CASSPETGIEPQHF. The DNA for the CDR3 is TGTGCCAGCTCACCAGAGACAGGGATTGAGCCCCAGCATTTT.

The CDR3 sequence is CSVRGRFGDTQYF. Here the CDR3 DNA reads TGCAGCGTTCGGGGGAGATTTGGAGATACGCAGTATTTT. V gene TRBV29-1 combines with J gene TRBJ2-3, with TRBD2 as a possible D gene (6 bases). Per germline, CDR1 SQVTM and CDR2 ANQGSEA. The germline V and J ends were trimmed by 5 bases and 5 bases, with 14 bases remaining between them. This CDR3 spans 13 amino acids.